What follows are 11 T cell receptor beta chains derived from one specimen sequenced in a study of post-analysis software for immune sequencing data. Points from the study as a whole: Five or six TRBV segments were more frequent in patients than controls; TRBV5-6, TRBV5-1 and TRBV20-1 belonged to this group.

Unique molecular identifiers tagged the TCR beta cDNA libraries. Via MiXCR, TCRdb re-called the PCR reads, giving one row per CDR3 protein. Among about 460,000 distinct CDR3 sequences listed, around 40% were seen once. No cognate antigen is known for these TCRs. The sample taken for sequencing was blood. The receptors were sampled from a girl between 10 and 17 years old with multiple sclerosis.

Note on this clonotype: A junction end diverges from the germline sequence, so it may reflect a read error. The rearrangement uses TRBV5-1 and TRBJ2-1; the match to TRBD2 covers 10 bases. The CDR3 loop spans 14 amino acids. CDR1 is SGHRS, CDR2 YFSETQ, per germline. CDR3 sequence reads: CASTTSGNYNEQCF. DNA for the CDR3: TGCGCCAGCACTACTAGCGGGAATTACAATGAGCAGTGCTTC.

The rearrangement joins TRBV12-3 or TRBV12-4 to TRBJ1-2, with D perhaps TRBD1 (5 bases). The CDR3 runs 14 residues. The ends were cut back, 7 bases at V and 4 bases at J, with 16 bases in the middle. The CDR3 DNA is TGTGCCAGCACCAATTCTGGGGGTGGCTATGGCTACACCTTC. It encodes CASTNSGGGYGYTF.

In this sample, this clonotype turned up a few times. V is TRBV5-6 and J is TRBJ1-2, with a weak D call TRBD1 (5 bases). With 3 bases removed from V and 10 bases from J, the gap between germline ends came to 13 bases. The CDR3 runs to 12 residues. Germline V gives CDR1 SGHDT, CDR2 YYEEEE. CDR3 sequence: CASSSLTDDYTF. The CDR3, as DNA: TGTGCCAGCAGCTCCCTGACAGATGACTACACCTTC.

This clonotype was seen only a few times. This chain joins TRBV4-2 and TRBJ2-3; 11 bases fit TRBD2. Germline loops: CDR1 LGHNA, CDR2 YNFKEQ. Germline trimming cut 5 bases from V and 1 base from J; bases unmatched to any gene: 5. The CDR3 is 16 residues long. The CDR3 DNA sequence: TGTGCCAGCAGCTCTAGACTAGCGGGACGCACAGATACGCAGTATTTT. Its protein is CASSSRLAGRTDTQYF.

The chain uses TRBV5-1 and TRBJ2-3; D assignment may be TRBD1 or TRBD2 (6 bases each). V was clipped by 4 bases and J by 0 bases, with 15 bases between them. From germline, CDR1 is SGHRS and CDR2 YFSETQ. The CDR3 loop spans 16 amino acids. This chain's CDR3 is CASSLRGEQSTDTQYF. The CDR3 bases are TGCGCCAGCAGCCTGAGGGGGGAGCAAAGCACAGATACGCAGTATTTT.

This sequence joins TRBV20-1 and TRBJ2-7; D possibly corresponds to TRBD1 (6 bases). The CDR3 is made up of 13 amino acids. V lost 6 bases and J lost 3, with 15 bases in between. Germline CDR1 reads DFQATT; CDR2 reads SNEGSKA (reference sequence). The CDR3 nucleotides read TGCAGTGCAGCCAAGGACAGTTACTACGAGCAGTACTTC. Its protein is CSAAKDSYYEQYF.

The gene calls are TRBV3-1 and TRBJ1-1, with TRBD1 matching over 8 bases. This CDR3 has 17 residues. With V trimmed by 4 bases and J by 3 bases, 13 bases remained unmatched. CDR1 LGHDT and CDR2 YNNKEL come from the germline V gene (reference sequence). The CDR3 bases are TGTGCCAGCAGCCTTACCTCCGGGACAGGATTATACACTGAAGCTTTCTTT. This codes for CASSLTSGTGLYTEAFF.

Notes on this clonotype: The junction differs from germline at one of its ends, possibly a read error. This rearrangement joins TRBV9 to TRBJ2-1, with 7 nucleotides matching TRBD2. There are 17 residues in the CDR3. Germline V lookup: CDR1 SGDLS, CDR2 YYNGEE. The CDR3 sequence: CASSLSTSASSYNGQFF. The CDR3 bases are TGTGCCAGCAGCCTCTCCACTAGCGCGAGCTCCTACAATGGGCAGTTCTTC.

The rearrangement links TRBV5-1 to TRBJ1-1; D is uncertain. CDR3 size: 13 residues. V was cut by 0 bases and J by 7 bases, with 10 bases left in between. Germline V lookup: CDR1 SGHRS, CDR2 YFSETQ. DNA for the CDR3: TGCGCCAGCAGCTTGGAGGCGGGATTTGAAGCTTTCTTT. This codes for CASSLEAGFEAFF.

The J gene is TRBJ2-1, the V gene TRBV3-1; 7 bases match TRBD2. The CDR3 covers 16 residues. CDR1 is LGHDT, CDR2 YNNKEL, per germline (reference sequence). V dropped 0 bases and J dropped 5; count of bases not matched to a gene: 7. The CDR3 DNA sequence: TGTGCCAGCAGCCAAGATGAGGGAGGGCCACACAATGAGCAGTTCTTC. It translates to CASSQDEGGPHNEQFF.

This chain joins TRBV7-9 and TRBJ2-7; 7 bases map to TRBD2. The germline V gene encodes CDR1 SEHNR and CDR2 FQNEAQ (reference sequence). The CDR3 totals 16 residues. V lost 3 bases, J lost 2 bases, and 10 bases stayed unmatched. The CDR3 nucleotides read TGTGCCAGCAGCTTGGGCACTAGCGCCCAGGCCTACGAGCAGTACTTC. Translating it yields CASSLGTSAQAYEQYF.